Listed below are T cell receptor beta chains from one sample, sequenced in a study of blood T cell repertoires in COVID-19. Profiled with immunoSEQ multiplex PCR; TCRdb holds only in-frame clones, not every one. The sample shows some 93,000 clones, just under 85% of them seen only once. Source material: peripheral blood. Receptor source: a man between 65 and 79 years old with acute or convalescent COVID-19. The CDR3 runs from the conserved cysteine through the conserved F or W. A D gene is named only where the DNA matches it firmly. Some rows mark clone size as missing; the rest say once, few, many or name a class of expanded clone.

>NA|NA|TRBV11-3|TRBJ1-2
TGTGCCAGCAGCTTGTGGGGAGCCTATGGCTACACCTTC
CASSLWGAYGYTF
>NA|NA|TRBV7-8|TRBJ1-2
TGTGCCAGCAGCTTTCCTGTAGCAGTTGGCTACACCTTC
CASSFPVAVGYTF
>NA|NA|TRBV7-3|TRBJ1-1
TGTGCCAGCAGCCGTGGGACTACGGGTGAAGCTTTCTTT
CASSRGTTGEAFF
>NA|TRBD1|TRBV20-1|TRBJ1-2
TGCAGTGCTAGTACAGGGGCGGAGGGCTATGGCTACACCTTC
CSASTGAEGYGYTF
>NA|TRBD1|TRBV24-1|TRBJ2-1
TGTGCCACCAGTGATCGACCCCGGGACAGGGGATTTCGCAATGAGCAGTTCTTC
CATSDRPRDRGFRNEQFF
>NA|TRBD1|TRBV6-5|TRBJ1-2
TGTGCCAGCAGTTGGTCGACAGGGGGCGCGTACTATGGCTACACCTTC
CASSWSTGGAYYGYTF
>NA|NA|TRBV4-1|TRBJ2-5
TGCGCCAGCAGCCAAGAAAACCCTCTGGGGAGAGAGACCCAGTACTTC
CASSQENPLGRETQYF
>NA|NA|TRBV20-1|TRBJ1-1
TGCAGTGCTCGGGGGGGCACTGAAGCTTTCTTT
CSARGGTEAFF
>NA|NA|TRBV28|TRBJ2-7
TGTGCCAGCAGTTCCCAACAGGGTGGCGAGCAGTACTTC
CASSSQQGGEQYF
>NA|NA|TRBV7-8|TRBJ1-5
TGTGCCAGCAGCTTAGTAGCAGGGAACAATCAGCCCCAGCATTTT
CASSLVAGNNQPQHF
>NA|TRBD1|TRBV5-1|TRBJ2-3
TGCGCCAGCAGCTTAGGACAGGGGTCAGATACGCAGTATTTT
CASSLGQGSDTQYF
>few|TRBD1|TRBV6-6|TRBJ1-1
TGTGCCAGCAGTCAGGACAGGAGGAACACTGAAGCTTTCTTT
CASSQDRRNTEAFF
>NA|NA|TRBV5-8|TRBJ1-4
TGTGCCAGCAGCTTGTATTTGTGGGGGGGCGGTGCGACAACTAATGAAAAACTGTTTTTT
CASSLYLWGGGATTNEKLFF
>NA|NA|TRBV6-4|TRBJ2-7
TGTGCCAGCAGTGACTCGAAGGGAGGCGGCTACGAGCAGTACTTC
CASSDSKGGGYEQYF
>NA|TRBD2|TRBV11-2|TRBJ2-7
TGTGCCAGCAGCACATCTAGCGGAGCCTACGAGCAGTACTTC
CASSTSSGAYEQYF
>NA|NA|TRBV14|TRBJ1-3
TGTGCCAGCAGCCGAAACAACAGGAACACCATATATTTT
CASSRNNRNTIYF
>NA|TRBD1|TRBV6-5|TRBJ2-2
TGTGCCAGCGGAGGACAGGGGGCGTTCACCGGGGAGCTGTTTTTT
CASGGQGAFTGELFF
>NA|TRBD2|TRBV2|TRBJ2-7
TGTGCCAGCAGGGGGACTAGCGGGGGCTCCTACGAGCAGTACTTC
CASRGTSGGSYEQYF
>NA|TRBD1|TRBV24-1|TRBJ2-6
TGTGCCACCAGTGATTCCCGGACAGGGGCTCTCGGCAATAGGGCCAACGTCCTGACTTTC
CATSDSRTGALGNRANVLTF
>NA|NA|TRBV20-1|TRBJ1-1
TGCAGTGCTACGGGTGGCACTGAAGCTTTCTTT
CSATGGTEAFF
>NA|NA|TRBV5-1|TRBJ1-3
TGCGCCAGCAGCTCTTCCGGGACTTCAGGAAACACCATATATTTT
CASSSSGTSGNTIYF
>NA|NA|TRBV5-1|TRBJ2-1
TGCGCCAGCAGCTCAACTAGAAGTGAGCAGTTCTTC
CASSSTRSEQFF
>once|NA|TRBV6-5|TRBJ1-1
TGTGCCAGCAGTTTACGCAACGTGAAATCGGTTATTAAAGCTTTCTTT
CASSLRNVKSVIKAFF
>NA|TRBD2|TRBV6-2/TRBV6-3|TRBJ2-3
TGTGCCAGCAGTCCCCGACTAGCGGGAGGGCCAGATACGCAGTATTTT
CASSPRLAGGPDTQYF
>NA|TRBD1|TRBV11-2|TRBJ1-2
TGTGCCAGCAGCTCCACAGGGGGAGGGTATGGCTACACCTTC
CASSSTGGGYGYTF
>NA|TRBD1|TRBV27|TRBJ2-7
TGTGCCAGCAGCCGGACAGGTTGGGCCTACGAGCAGTACTTC
CASSRTGWAYEQYF
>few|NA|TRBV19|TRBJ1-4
TGTGCCAGTCGCACAGATGACAGGGAAAAACTGTTTTTT
CASRTDDREKLFF
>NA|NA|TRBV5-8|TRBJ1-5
TGTGCCAGCAGCTTTCTTCGGGGGACCCGTAGCAATCAGCCCCAGCATTTT
CASSFLRGTRSNQPQHF
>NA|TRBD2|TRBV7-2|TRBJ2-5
TGTGCCAGCAGCATCAGGACTAGCGGGCAGGAGACCCAGTACTTC
CASSIRTSGQETQYF
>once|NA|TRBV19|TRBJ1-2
TGTGCCAGTAGTATGTGGGGCAGGGCCAACTATGGCTACACCTTC
CASSMWGRANYGYTF
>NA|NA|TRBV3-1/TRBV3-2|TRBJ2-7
TGTGCCAGCAGCCCCATCCGGGGGGCCCTCTACGAGCAGTACTTC
CASSPIRGALYEQYF
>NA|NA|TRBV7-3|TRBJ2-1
TGTGCCAGCAGCCAACGTGCCGGACAGAGGACCTACAATGAGCAGTTCTTC
CASSQRAGQRTYNEQFF
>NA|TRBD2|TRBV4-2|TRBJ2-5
TGTGCCAGCAGCCAAGATCTTTGGCTAGCGGGAGTCGACTTCCAAGAGACCCAGTACTTC
CASSQDLWLAGVDFQETQYF
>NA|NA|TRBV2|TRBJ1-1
TGTGCCAGCAGGAAAGACAGGAACACTGAAGCTTTCTTT
CASRKDRNTEAFF
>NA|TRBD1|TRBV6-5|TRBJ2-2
TGTGCCAGCGGCCCCACAGGGGAAACCGGGGAGCTGTTTTTT
CASGPTGETGELFF
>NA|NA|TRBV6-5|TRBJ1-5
TGTGCCAGCAGTCAGTTGGCCAATCAGCCCCAGCATTTT
CASSQLANQPQHF
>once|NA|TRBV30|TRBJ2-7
TGTGCCTGTACAGGGAGGGCCTACGAGCAGTACTTC
CACTGRAYEQYF
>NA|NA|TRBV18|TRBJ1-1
TGTGCCAGCTCCCTAGGACAGAACACTGAAGCTTTCTTT
CASSLGQNTEAFF
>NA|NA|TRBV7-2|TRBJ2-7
TGTGCCAGCAGCTTAGAGACTTCCTACGAGCAGTACTTC
CASSLETSYEQYF
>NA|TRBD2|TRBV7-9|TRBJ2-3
TGTGCCAGCAGCCCCGGGACTAGCCTGACAGATACGCAGTATTTT
CASSPGTSLTDTQYF
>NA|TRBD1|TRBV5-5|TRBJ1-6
TGTGCCAGCAGCACCGGACAGGGGCCTAATTCACCCCTCCACTTT
CASSTGQGPNSPLHF
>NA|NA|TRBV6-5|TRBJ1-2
TGTGCCAGCAGGACTCCGCAGGGGCCCTATGGCTACACCTTC
CASRTPQGPYGYTF
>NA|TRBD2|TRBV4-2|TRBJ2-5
TGTGCCAGCAGCCATTCTAGCGGGGGCGCGTACCAAGAGACCCAGTACTTC
CASSHSSGGAYQETQYF
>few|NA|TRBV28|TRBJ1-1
TGTGCCACTGGCCGGAACACTGAAGCTTTCTTT
CATGRNTEAFF
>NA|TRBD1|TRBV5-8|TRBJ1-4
TGTGCCAGCAGCCGCGGAACAGGGGATGCAACTAATGAAAAACTGTTTTTT
CASSRGTGDATNEKLFF
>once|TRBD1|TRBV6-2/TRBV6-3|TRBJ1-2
TGTGCCAGCAGTTCCTTTACCGGACAGGGGGCATTGAACTATGGCTACACCTTC
CASSSFTGQGALNYGYTF
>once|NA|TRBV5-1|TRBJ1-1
TGCGCCAGCAGTTATGGGGGCCACACAGGTGGGGACACTGAAGCTTTCTTT
CASSYGGHTGGDTEAFF
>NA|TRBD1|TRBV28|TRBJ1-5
TGTGCCAGCAGTAAGGGACAGGGAGACCAGCCCCAGCATTTT
CASSKGQGDQPQHF
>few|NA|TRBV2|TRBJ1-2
TGTGCCAGCAGTGAAGCGGGCGGCTACACCTTC
CASSEAGGYTF
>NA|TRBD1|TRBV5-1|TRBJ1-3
TGCGCCAGCAGCGCCGGGACAGGCGAAACTGGAAACACCATATATTTT
CASSAGTGETGNTIYF
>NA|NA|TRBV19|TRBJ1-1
TGTGCCAGTAGGTCCGCAGGATCCCCCACGAACACTGAAGCTTTCTTT
CASRSAGSPTNTEAFF
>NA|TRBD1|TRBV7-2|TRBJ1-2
TGTGCCAGCAGCCAATTCGAACAGGGGAGAGGTGGCTACACCTTC
CASSQFEQGRGGYTF
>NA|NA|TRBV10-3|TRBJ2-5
TGTGCCATCAGTGAGCGAGAGACCCAGTACTTC
CAISERETQYF